The 29 T cell receptor beta chains reported below all come from one sample, sequenced in a study of cytomegalovirus exposure and HLA in healthy donors. The repertoire was sequenced with immunoSEQ multiplex PCR; TCRdb's copy has only in-frame clones and lacks some. This table holds roughly 68,000 clones, 96% found once. Sequenced input: PBMCs. Every receptor here comes from a man aged 18 to 30 in good health and CMV-seronegative.

CDR3 DNA sequence: TGTGCCAGCAGTCACGGGGGGGGATATGGCTACACCTTC. Amino acids: CASSHGGGYGYTF. V and J are TRBV27 and TRBJ1-2; D may be TRBD1 (5 bases). CDR3 length: 13 residues. V shed 5 bases and J shed 5 bases, with 12 bases lying between them. Germline CDR1 and CDR2: MNHEY and SMNVEV (reference sequence).

The chain carries TRBV4-2 and TRBJ1-1; TRBD1 might be the D (5 bases). This CDR3 is built from 15 residues. Trimming took 0 bases from V and 5 from J, leaving 13 bases between them. Germline loops: CDR1 LGHNA, CDR2 YNFKEQ. The CDR3: CASSQENTRGTEAFF. CDR3 nucleotide sequence: TGTGCCAGCAGCCAAGAGAACACGCGGGGGACTGAAGCTTTCTTT.

This clone showed up just once. The V call is TRBV5-1, the J call TRBJ2-1; D is possibly TRBD2 (5 bases). CDR1 is SGHRS, CDR2 YFSETQ, per germline. V was cut by 7 bases and J by 0 bases, with 14 bases left in between. This CDR3 has 15 residues. Written as DNA, the CDR3 is TGCGCCAGCCTCGTGGGGAGCGGCTCCTACAATGAGCAGTTCTTC. This gives the protein CASLVGSGSYNEQFF.

The chain recombines TRBV6-1 with TRBJ1-2, with D possibly TRBD1 on 5 matching bases. Germline loops: CDR1 MNHNS, CDR2 SASEGT. This CDR3 is 14 amino acids long. The V end lost 6 bases, the J end lost 0 bases, and 11 bases lay between the germline ends. As DNA, the CDR3 is TGTGCCAGCAGCGAGGACACGGCTAACTATGGCTACACCTTC. Translated, it gives CASSEDTANYGYTF.

The rearrangement links TRBV6-6 to TRBJ1-4; weak D call: TRBD1 (5 bases). The CDR3 covers 14 residues. V dropped 4 bases and J dropped 6 bases, with 12 bases sitting between them. Germline CDR1 MNHNY, CDR2 SVGAGI (reference sequence). The CDR3 DNA reads as TGTGCCAGCAGTTCCCCGCCGGGGGATGAAAAACTGTTTTTT. Translation gives CASSSPPGDEKLFF.

V and J are TRBV7-8 and TRBJ1-6, with TRBD1 as a possible D gene (5 bases). The CDR3 has 15 residues. V was cut by 5 bases and J by 6 bases, with 14 bases left in between. Germline V gives CDR1 SGHVS, CDR2 FQNEAQ. Here the CDR3 reads CASSRDPRANSPLHF. In DNA form, the CDR3 reads TGTGCCAGCAGCCGAGATCCCAGGGCTAATTCACCCCTCCACTTT.

The V gene is TRBV19, the J gene TRBJ2-2; D possibly corresponds to TRBD1 (5 bases). The CDR3 runs to 14 residues. Germline CDR1 and CDR2: LNHDA and SQIVND (reference sequence). V gave up 5 bases and J gave up 3 bases, with 10 bases separating them. The CDR3 protein is CASSFTGYTGELFF. Here the CDR3 DNA reads TGTGCCAGTAGTTTTACAGGTTACACCGGGGAGCTGTTTTTT.

By share, this clone counts as medium-sized. At one of its ends the junction is not consistent with the germline gene, which may arise from a read error. The chain links TRBV7-7 to TRBJ2-1; TRBD1 is a possible D gene (8 bases). Germline-derived CDR1 and CDR2 are SSHAT and FNYEAQ (reference sequence). The length of the CDR3 is 15 residues. DNA for the CDR3: TGTGCTAGCAGCTGCGACAGGGGACTATACAATGAGCAGTTCTTC. It yields the protein CASSCDRGLYNEQFF.

The chain uses TRBV5-1 and TRBJ2-3, with D tentatively TRBD2 (6 bases). This CDR3 contains 15 residues. Germline-derived CDR1 and CDR2 are SGHRS and YFSETQ. V was trimmed by 4 bases and J by 1 base, leaving 13 bases between them. The CDR3, as DNA: TGCGCCAGCAGCGCCCTACCTAGCGGCACAGATACGCAGTATTTT. Protein product: CASSALPSGTDTQYF.

This chain joins TRBV5-4 and TRBJ2-3; D is undetermined. Trimming removed 0 bases at V and 0 bases at J, with 11 bases between. Germline values: CDR1 SGHNT, CDR2 YYREEE (reference sequence). The CDR3 runs 16 residues. The CDR3 DNA reads TGTGCCAGCAGCTTGGGTAGTTATTCTAGCACAGATACGCAGTATTTT. Its protein is CASSLGSYSSTDTQYF.

The chain couples TRBV6-6 to TRBJ2-4; D unclear. Trimming took 6 bases from V and 7 from J, leaving 10 bases between them. The CDR3 totals 12 residues. Germline V lookup: CDR1 MNHNY, CDR2 SVGAGI (reference sequence). CDR3 sequence (DNA): TGTGCCAGCAGACCTAAGGAGAACATTCAGTACTTC. Translated, it gives CASRPKENIQYF.

The chain links TRBV19 to TRBJ2-7, with TRBD1 identical over 8 bases. Germline assignment: CDR1 LNHDA and CDR2 SQIVND (reference sequence). The ends lost 4 bases at V and 5 bases at J; junction bases unmatched: 19. CDR3 size: 18 residues. CDR3 loop: CASSTRDRCLIRRNEQYF. In DNA form, the CDR3 reads TGTGCCAGTAGTACCCGGGACAGGTGCCTAATTCGTAGGAACGAGCAGTACTTC. The full variable domain, with the rest looked up from reference TRBV19 and TRBJ2-7, is DGGITQSPKYLFRKEGQNVTLSCEQNLNHDAMYWYRQDPGQGLRLIYYSQIVNDFQKGDIAEGYSVSREKKESFPLTVTSAQKNPTAFYLCASSTRDRCLIRRNEQYFGPGTRLTVT.

The genes are TRBV2 and TRBJ1-1; possible D gene TRBD1, 6 bases. CDR1 and CDR2 from the germline V gene are SNHLY and FYNNEI. Trimming pared 6 bases from V and 5 bases from J, leaving 16 bases between. The CDR3 loop spans 14 amino acids. Here the CDR3 reads CASRGANRGTEAFF. CDR3 coding DNA: TGTGCCAGCAGGGGGGCGAATAGGGGAACTGAAGCTTTCTTT.

The CDR3 DNA is TGCGCCAGCAGCCAAGAGTGGACAGGGACCGGGGAGCTGTTTTTT. It specifies CASSQEWTGTGELFF. This rearrangement joins TRBV4-1 to TRBJ2-2; 8 positions match TRBD1. Unmatched junction bases numbered 2, after V lost 0 bases and J lost 5 bases. The length of the CDR3 is 15 residues. Germline V gives CDR1 MGHRA, CDR2 YSYEKL.

The chain is built from TRBV19 and TRBJ1-4; D unresolved. V was trimmed by 7 bases and J by 5 bases, leaving 17 bases between them. In germline, CDR1 is LNHDA, CDR2 SQIVND (reference sequence). The CDR3 is 15 residues long. The CDR3 nucleotides are TGTGCCAGTACCCGGGAGGACGGGAGAAATGAAAAACTGTTTTTT. It codes for CASTREDGRNEKLFF.

This clone came up once. This rearrangement joins TRBV6-1 to TRBJ2-7; D possibly corresponds to TRBD1 (6 bases). This CDR3 has 15 amino acids. V shed 1 base and J shed 2 bases, with 12 bases lying between them. Germline assignment: CDR1 MNHNS and CDR2 SASEGT. CDR3 in DNA: TGTGCCAGCAGTGAAGGGGGGCGGAGTCCCTACGAGCAGTACTTC. Translating it yields CASSEGGRSPYEQYF.

The gene calls are TRBV9 and TRBJ2-1; 10 bases fit TRBD1. The germline CDR1 and CDR2 sequences are SGDLS and YYNGEE. Trimming removed 3 bases from V and 2 bases from J; junction bases left unmatched: 5. There are 16 residues in the CDR3. Here the CDR3 DNA reads TGTGCCAGCAGCGCCCGGACAGGGGGGGCCTACAATGAGCAGTTCTTC. It encodes CASSARTGGAYNEQFF.

The V call is TRBV18, the J call TRBJ1-1; tentatively, D is TRBD1 (5 bases). CDR1 and CDR2 from the germline V gene are KGHSH and LQKENI. Trimming took 2 bases from V and 7 from J, leaving 8 bases between them. CDR3 length: 12 amino acids. The chain's CDR3 is CASSPRGGEAFF. DNA for the CDR3: TGTGCCAGCTCACCAAGGGGAGGTGAAGCTTTCTTT.

This chain connects TRBV19 to TRBJ1-2; TRBD1 matches 7 bases. The CDR3 covers 15 residues. The V gene's germline CDR1 is LNHDA and CDR2 SQIVND (reference sequence). V lost 7 bases and J lost 0; bases outside the gene matches: 8. CDR3 sequence (DNA): TGTGCCAGTATTCGGGACAGTGGGACTAACTATGGCTACACCTTC. Its translation is CASIRDSGTNYGYTF.

The chain joins TRBV19 to TRBJ2-7; a possible D gene is TRBD1 (6 bases). The V gene lost 8 bases and the J gene lost 2 bases, with 13 bases spanning the gap. Germline values: CDR1 LNHDA, CDR2 SQIVND (reference sequence). This CDR3 is built from 13 residues. CDR3 in amino acids: CASGRTETYEQYF. Here the CDR3 DNA reads TGTGCCAGTGGTCGGACAGAAACCTACGAGCAGTACTTC.

The chain employs TRBV5-1 and TRBJ1-1; D might be TRBD1 (6 bases). Per germline, CDR1 SGHRS and CDR2 YFSETQ. V shed 5 bases and J shed 3 bases, with 11 bases lying between them. The CDR3 is 13 residues long. CDR3 nucleotides: TGCGCCAGCAGTCCCACAGGGTACACTGAAGCTTTCTTT. Protein product: CASSPTGYTEAFF.

The chain recombines TRBV29-1 with TRBJ2-2; 8 nucleotides match TRBD1. The CDR3 sequence is 12 residues long. The V segment lost 4 bases and the J segment 7 bases; nucleotides outside the gene matches: 2. The germline gives CDR1 SQVTM, CDR2 ANQGSEA. In DNA, the CDR3 is TGCAGCGTTGGACAGGGGCACGGGGAGCTGTTTTTT. Protein product: CSVGQGHGELFF.

V is TRBV6-5 and J is TRBJ1-1, with unresolved D. The V gene's germline CDR1 is MNHEY and CDR2 SVGAGI. Trimming shortened V by 7 bases and J by 1 base, and 10 bases separated the two germline ends. CDR3 length: 13 amino acids. In nucleotides, the CDR3 is TGTGCCAGCACCTCCGAGGGGAACACTGAAGCTTTCTTT. It translates to CASTSEGNTEAFF.

The rearrangement links TRBV7-9 to TRBJ1-3, with TRBD1 as a possible D gene (6 bases). This CDR3 is built from 15 residues. The germline V gene has CDR1 SEHNR and CDR2 FQNEAQ (reference sequence). V shed 5 bases and J shed 1 base, with 12 bases lying between them. As DNA, the CDR3 is TGTGCCAGCAGCGACACAGGGTGGTCTGGAAACACCATATATTTT. This sequence encodes CASSDTGWSGNTIYF.

The V and J genes are TRBV5-1 and TRBJ2-5, with D tentatively TRBD2 (5 bases). The CDR3 loop spans 13 amino acids. CDR1 is SGHRS and CDR2 is YFSETQ in the germline V gene. The V gene lost 1 base and the J gene lost 5 bases, with 9 bases spanning the gap. CDR3 sequence reads: CASSLSPGETQYF. CDR3 DNA sequence: TGCGCCAGCAGCTTGAGTCCGGGGGAGACCCAGTACTTC.

The J gene is TRBJ1-5, the V gene TRBV6-6, with TRBD1 identical over 9 bases. The J segment lost 5 bases and the V segment lost 6 bases, leaving 5 bases of the junction unmatched. The CDR3 has 14 residues. Germline-derived CDR1 and CDR2 are MNHNY and SVGAGI (reference sequence). The CDR3 loop is CASRGTGGDQPQHF. The CDR3 DNA reads TGTGCCAGCAGAGGCACAGGGGGCGATCAGCCCCAGCATTTT.

V is TRBV27 and J is TRBJ1-5; D is uncertain. Between the trimmed V and J ends, which lost 2 bases and 9 bases, there was a span of 11 bases. The germline gives CDR1 MNHEY, CDR2 SMNVEV (reference sequence). CDR3 length equals 13 residues. The chain's CDR3 is CASSLDNSRPQHF. CDR3 DNA sequence: TGTGCCAGCAGTTTAGATAACAGCCGGCCCCAGCATTTT.

The rearrangement uses TRBV7-6 and TRBJ2-3, with D unclear. V gave up 5 bases and J gave up 5 bases, with 11 bases separating them. Per germline, CDR1 SGHVS and CDR2 FNYEAQ. The CDR3 extends over 13 amino acids. DNA of the CDR3: TGTGCCAGCAGCCCCGCGCTCTTAGATACGCAGTATTTT. Translation gives CASSPALLDTQYF.

The chain combines TRBV6-5 with TRBJ1-4; D is ambiguous. This CDR3 is built from 16 residues. Trimming shortened V by 0 bases and J by 4 bases, and 12 bases separated the two germline ends. Looked up from germline, CDR1 is MNHEY and CDR2 is SVGAGI. The DNA of the CDR3 is TGTGCCAGCAGTTACTCTGGTTCAGTGATTAATGAAAAACTGTTTTTT. Amino acid sequence: CASSYSGSVINEKLFF.